These 32 T cell receptor beta chains were all obtained from the same sample, sequenced in a study of metastatic and nonmetastatic thyroid tumors. No treatment of any kind had been given to any patient before thyroid surgery. TCRdb reprocessed the PCR reads using MiXCR. The sample carries about 69,000 clones, 12% to 15% recorded once. Sequences were obtained from blood. The source of these receptors is a male donor with papillary thyroid cancer or a benign thyroid nodule (not recorded which). Some clones in this sample may be carry-over from other donors' samples.

As regards this clone: The junction does not match germline at one end; this may be a read error. Other nucleotide sequences in the sample specify the same CDR3. V usage is TRBV19 and J usage is TRBJ2-6; weak D call: TRBD1 (5 bases). This CDR3 spans 16 amino acids. Looked up from germline, CDR1 is LNHDA and CDR2 is SQIVND (reference sequence). The CDR3 DNA is TGTGCCAGTCACGCTACCCCTACCTCTGGGGCCAACGTCCTTACTTTC. Protein sequence: CASHATPTSGANVLTF.

This chain uses TRBV24-1 with TRBJ2-6, with a possible D match to TRBD2 (5 bases). Germline V lookup: CDR1 KGHDR, CDR2 SFDVKD. The CDR3 is 17 amino acids. Between the trimmed V and J ends, which lost 4 bases and 5 bases, there was a span of 17 bases. This CDR3 is CATSEPAGSSWANVLTF. The CDR3 region has the DNA TGTGCCACCAGTGAGCCGGCGGGCAGTTCTTGGGCCAACGTCCTGACTTTC.

This clone was counted at least ten times. This CDR3 is CASSYVGAQYEQYF. The CDR3 bases are TGTGCCAGCAGTTACGTGGGGGCGCAATACGAGCAGTACTTC. V usage is TRBV6-5 and J usage is TRBJ2-7; a possible D gene is TRBD1 (6 bases). V lost 2 bases, J lost 4 bases, and 12 bases lay in between. This CDR3 is 14 amino acids long. CDR1 is MNHEY and CDR2 is SVGAGI in the germline V gene.

The rearrangement uses TRBV30 and TRBJ1-1; no reliable D call. The CDR3 consists of 13 residues. The V and J ends lost 2 bases and 0 bases respectively, with 7 bases between them. The germline V gene encodes CDR1 GTSNPN and CDR2 SVGIG (reference sequence). The CDR3 region is CAWSRQMNTEAFF. CDR3 DNA: TGTGCCTGGAGTCGGCAGATGAACACTGAAGCTTTCTTT.

This clone has at least ten counts. This chain links TRBV19 with TRBJ1-1; D uncertain. Trimming took 3 bases from V and 3 from J, leaving 17 bases between them. Germline V CDR1 and CDR2: LNHDA, SQIVND (reference sequence). The CDR3 spans 16 residues. The CDR3 here is CASSIIVRGLDTEAFF. The CDR3 DNA is TGTGCCAGTAGTATTATCGTCCGAGGGCTCGACACTGAAGCTTTCTTT.

This clone occurred many times. The rearrangement joins TRBV20-1 to TRBJ2-3, with 9 bases aligning to TRBD1. The germline V gene has CDR1 DFQATT and CDR2 SNEGSKA (reference sequence). V lost 2 bases to trimming and J lost 8 bases; unmatched junction nucleotides: 5. The CDR3 totals 13 residues. The CDR3 bases are TGCAGTGCTAGACCGGGACAGGGAGTTACGCAGTATTTT. Its protein product is CSARPGQGVTQYF.

This clone was counted many times. The chain carries TRBV6-5 and TRBJ1-2; D possibly corresponds to TRBD1 (6 bases). The V gene's germline CDR1 is MNHEY and CDR2 SVGAGI. The V end was cut by 0 bases, the J end by 5 bases, with 13 bases between. The CDR3 contains 15 residues. This chain's CDR3 is CASSYSNRASYGYTF. CDR3 bases: TGTGCCAGCAGTTACTCGAACAGGGCCTCATATGGCTACACCTTC.

As regards this clone: The same CDR3 arises from other DNA sequences in this sample as well. The genes are TRBV18 and TRBJ2-1; D is perhaps TRBD1 or TRBD2 (6 bases each). The CDR3 is 15 residues long. The V end lost 2 bases, the J end lost 2 bases, and 10 bases lay between the germline ends. Germline values: CDR1 KGHSH, CDR2 LQKENI. CDR3 protein: CASSPGGQTYNEQFF. The CDR3 DNA sequence: TGTGCCAGCTCACCAGGGGGGCAGACCTACAATGAGCAGTTCTTC.

This clone was observed a handful of times. Since a much larger clone is just one base distant, this may be a read error. The J gene is TRBJ2-5, the V gene TRBV20-1; the D is unclear. CDR1 is DFQATT, CDR2 SNEGSKA, per germline (reference sequence). The CDR3 totals 12 residues. The CDR3 DNA is TGCAGCGCTACGTGGGCACAAGATACCCAGTACTTC. It translates to CSATWAQDTQYF.

This clone was picked up many times. The CDR3 bases are TGCGCCAGCAGCTTGGCCAGCGACAGTGCTAGCACAGATACGCAGTATTTT. It specifies CASSLASDSASTDTQYF. This rearrangement joins TRBV5-1 to TRBJ2-3; D is perhaps TRBD1 (5 bases). This CDR3 is 17 amino acids long. V was shortened by 0 bases and J by 0 bases, with 14 bases between the two germline ends. Germline-derived CDR1 and CDR2 are SGHRS and YFSETQ.

This clone occurred many times. This chain uses TRBV7-2 with TRBJ1-1; TRBD1 matches 9 bases. The CDR3 is made up of 16 amino acids. V gave up 0 bases and J gave up 5 bases; unmatched junction bases: 7. Germline V CDR1 and CDR2: SGHTA, FQGNSA. CDR3 in amino acids: CASSLAYRGRGTEAFF. Here the CDR3 DNA reads TGTGCCAGCAGCTTAGCTTACAGGGGGCGAGGAACTGAAGCTTTCTTT.

This clone was counted at least ten times. The rearrangement joins TRBV6-2 or TRBV6-3 to TRBJ2-5; TRBD2 matches at 12 bases. The CDR3 loop spans 18 amino acids. After removal of 3 bases from V and 5 bases from J, the junction contained 13 bases not matched to a gene. Germline CDR1 and CDR2: MNHEY and SVGEGT. CDR3 region: CASSYPSTSGSGLETQYF. CDR3 DNA sequence: TGTGCCAGCAGTTATCCTTCGACTAGCGGGAGTGGATTGGAGACCCAGTACTTC.

On this clone: A single base separates this from a much larger clone, so it may be a read error. The CDR3 nucleotides are TGCGGCCATACCGGGACAGGGAACACTGAAGCTTTCTTT. Protein: CGHTGTGNTEAFF. The chain has TRBV29-1 and TRBJ1-1; 8 bases line up with TRBD1. This CDR3 has 13 residues. Germline loops: CDR1 SQVTM, CDR2 ANQGSEA.

This clone appeared many times. The V gene is TRBV3-1, the J gene TRBJ2-3, with D perhaps given as TRBD1 or TRBD2 (5 bases each). Trimming left V 9 bases short and J 2 bases short, with 12 bases between. The germline V gene has CDR1 LGHDT and CDR2 YNNKEL (reference sequence). The CDR3 has 13 residues. CDR3 coding DNA: TGTGCCAGTCTCGGGACCCCCACAGATACGCAGTATTTT. Protein: CASLGTPTDTQYF.

The V call is TRBV6-2 or TRBV6-3, the J call TRBJ1-2; unclear D gene. V was cut by 4 bases and J by 4 bases, with 7 bases left in between. The CDR3 spans 12 residues. From germline, CDR1 is MNHEY and CDR2 SVGEGT. CDR3 sequence (DNA): TGTGCCAGCAGTTTCGGTGGCTATGGCTACACCTTC. Amino acids: CASSFGGYGYTF.

This clone was counted at least ten times. The chain carries TRBV27 and TRBJ2-5; D call uncertain. Per the germline V gene, CDR1 is MNHEY and CDR2 is SMNVEV (reference sequence). The ends were cut back, 1 base at V and 1 base at J, with 7 bases in the middle. This CDR3 is built from 14 residues. The CDR3 sequence: CASSLFASQETQYF. Written as DNA, the CDR3 is TGTGCCAGCAGTTTATTTGCCAGCCAAGAGACCCAGTACTTC.

The J gene is TRBJ2-3, the V gene TRBV3-1; the D gene is possibly TRBD2 (6 bases). The length of the CDR3 is 15 residues. Per germline, CDR1 LGHDT and CDR2 YNNKEL (reference sequence). Trimming shortened V by 5 bases and J by 4 bases, and 16 bases separated the two germline ends. The CDR3 nucleotides are TGTGCCAGCAGCTTAGCGCGGTCTAGCGCAGATACGCAGTATTTT. Translation gives CASSLARSSADTQYF.

On this clone: One junction end does not reproduce the germline sequence, and a read error may be involved. The rearrangement joins TRBV6-2 or TRBV6-3 to TRBJ1-2, with TRBD1 matching 8 bases. The CDR3 runs to 13 residues. Looked up from germline, CDR1 is MNHEY and CDR2 is SVGEGT. The CDR3 sequence is CANSPGTGSSYTF. CDR3 in DNA: TGTGCCAACAGTCCCGGGACAGGTAGTAGCTACACATTC.

This clone has a count of ten or more. A read error is possible here, since a much larger clone lies one base away. The rearrangement links TRBV19 to TRBJ2-2, with a possible D match to TRBD2 (6 bases). The CDR3 totals 13 residues. The germline V gene has CDR1 LNHDA and CDR2 SQIVND (reference sequence). The CDR3 loop is CASNAANTGGLFF. CDR3 nucleotides: TGTGCCAGTAACGCGGCGAACACCGGGGGGCTGTTTTTT.

This clone was observed at least ten times. This chain joins TRBV6-6 and TRBJ2-3; no reliable D call. CDR1 and CDR2 from the germline V gene are MNHNY and SVGAGI (reference sequence). V gave up 2 bases and J gave up 2 bases, with 8 bases separating them. The CDR3 runs to 14 residues. CDR3 sequence reads: CASSYAQNTDTQYF. The CDR3 DNA reads TGTGCCAGCAGTTACGCTCAAAACACAGATACGCAGTATTTT.

V is TRBV20-1 and J is TRBJ1-2; perhaps TRBD1 as D (6 bases). This CDR3 has 15 amino acids. V gave up 3 bases and J gave up 4 bases, with 18 bases separating them. Per the germline V gene, CDR1 is DFQATT and CDR2 is SNEGSKA (reference sequence). The CDR3 nucleotides read TGCAGTGCTAGTCTCTGGGCAGGGGATTCCTATGGCTACACCTTC. As protein: CSASLWAGDSYGYTF.

This clone was observed a handful of times. A single base separates this from a much larger clone, so it may be a read error. This chain connects TRBV15 to TRBJ1-1; TRBD1 is a possible D gene (6 bases). In germline, CDR1 is LNHNV, CDR2 YYDKDF (reference sequence). The CDR3 totals 13 residues. The V gene lost 7 bases and the J gene lost 9 bases, with 18 bases spanning the gap. DNA of the CDR3: TGTGCCACCATCATTCCAGGGGCAGGGAAAGCTTTCTTT. It encodes CATIIPGAGKAFF.

This clone was observed many times. V and J are TRBV13 and TRBJ2-7; TRBD1 matches at 8 bases. Germline lookup yields CDR1 PRHDT and CDR2 FYEKMQ (reference sequence). Unmatched junction bases numbered 4, after V lost 6 bases and J lost 3 bases. The CDR3 loop spans 13 amino acids. CDR3 amino acids: CASSDTGGYEQYV. The CDR3 coding sequence is TGTGCCAGCAGTGATACAGGGGGCTACGAGCAGTACGTC.

The chain joins TRBV11-2 to TRBJ1-2; no clear D gene. V was trimmed by 5 bases and J by 1 base, leaving 11 bases between them. CDR3 length: 14 residues. Germline CDR1 reads SGHAT; CDR2 reads FQNNGV. The CDR3 is CASSPIAFNYGYTF. CDR3 in DNA: TGTGCCAGCAGCCCCATAGCCTTTAACTATGGCTACACCTTC. Supplemented by reference TRBV11-2 and TRBJ1-2, the full variable domain reads EAGVAQSPRYKIIEKRQSVAFWCNPISGHATLYWYQQILGQGPKLLIQFQNNGVVDDSQLPKDRFSAERLKGVDSTLKIQPAKLEDSAVYLCASSPIAFNYGYTFGSGTRLTVV.

This clone was found many times. Other DNA sequences in this specimen translate into the identical CDR3. The chain couples TRBV27 to TRBJ2-7; possible D gene TRBD2, 7 bases. Germline V CDR1 and CDR2: MNHEY, SMNVEV (reference sequence). The CDR3 covers 14 residues. Trimming shortened V by 2 bases and J by 9 bases, and 17 bases separated the two germline ends. CDR3 DNA sequence: TGTGCCAGCAGTTTAGGAGGGGGGGGGTTTGGGCAGTACTTC. Its translation is CASSLGGGGFGQYF.

The gene calls are TRBV5-1 and TRBJ1-1; tentatively, D is TRBD1 (6 bases). This CDR3 has 15 residues. The germline gives CDR1 SGHRS, CDR2 YFSETQ. V was clipped by 0 bases and J by 2 bases, with 11 bases between them. CDR3: CASSLGGRANTEAFF. CDR3 DNA: TGCGCCAGCAGCTTGGGGGGGCGAGCAAACACTGAAGCTTTCTTT.

This clone appeared many times. The chain uses TRBV25-1 and TRBJ2-1; D call uncertain. The CDR3 runs to 16 residues. The V end was cut by 5 bases, the J end by 2 bases, with 16 bases between. CDR1 and CDR2 (germline): MGHDK, SYGVNS. The CDR3 spells CASSKQERSTYNEQFF. CDR3 DNA sequence: TGTGCCAGCAGTAAACAAGAAAGGTCGACCTACAATGAGCAGTTCTTC. Combining the CDR3 with reference TRBV25-1 and TRBJ2-1 gives the whole variable domain EADIYQTPRYLVIGTGKKITLECSQTMGHDKMYWYQQDPGMELHLIHYSYGVNSTEKGDLSSESTVSRIRTEHFPLTLESARPSHTSQYLCASSKQERSTYNEQFFGPGTRLTVL.

Remarks on this clone: The junction shows a germline mismatch at one end, possibly a read error. The rearrangement joins TRBV29-1 to TRBJ2-3; D may be TRBD1 (6 bases). Germline V gene lookup returns CDR1 SQVTM and CDR2 ANQGSEA. The CDR3 runs to 11 residues. The CDR3 bases are TGCAGCGTGGACAGATACGATAAGCAGTATTTT. It translates to CSVDRYDKQYF.

This clone was seen ten or more times. The chain has TRBV4-2 and TRBJ2-1; no clear D gene. The CDR3 length is 13 residues. Germline CDR1 and CDR2: LGHNA and YNFKEQ. Deletions cut 5 bases from V and 8 bases from J, with 13 bases between. CDR3 DNA sequence: TGTGCCAGCAGCTATGGACCCTCTGATGAGCAGTTCTTC. Translating it yields CASSYGPSDEQFF.

This clone was counted ten times or more. The chain employs TRBV2 and TRBJ1-2; D may be TRBD1 (5 bases). Germline CDR1 reads SNHLY; CDR2 reads FYNNEI. The CDR3 totals 14 residues. The V end was cut by 10 bases, the J end by 4 bases, with 19 bases between. The CDR3 DNA is TGTGCCAAATCCGGGACGTACGTCGGCTATGGCTACACCTTC. Protein: CAKSGTYVGYGYTF.

This clone was counted ten times or more. At the DNA level, this CDR3 is encoded by other sequences in the same sample as well. The chain has TRBV28 and TRBJ2-1; 7 nucleotides agree with TRBD2. The CDR3 has 15 residues. CDR1 is MDHEN, CDR2 SYDVKM, per germline. Trimming took 5 bases from V and 5 from J; bases not matched to a gene: 9. CDR3 nucleotide sequence: TGTGCCAGCAGTATACCCGCGGCGGGAGACAATGAGCAGTTCTTC. It specifies CASSIPAAGDNEQFF.

This clone showed up many times. V is TRBV20-1 and J is TRBJ1-5, with D unclear. The CDR3 length is 13 residues. CDR1 is DFQATT and CDR2 is SNEGSKA in the germline V gene (reference sequence). Trimming pared 6 bases from V and 3 bases from J, leaving 12 bases between. The CDR3 coding sequence is TGCAGTGCCATAGTCGGGATCAATCAGCCCCAGCATTTT. It encodes CSAIVGINQPQHF.